This T cell receptor (beta chain) stems from a study of cytomegalovirus exposure and HLA in healthy donors. Generated by immunoSEQ multiplex PCR, the TCRdb table keeps only in-frame clones and is missing some. This table has 70,000 or so clones, approximately 94% appearing once. Study-wide points: Three chains linked to CMV were shown in vitro to be specific for CMV antigens.

Germline V CDR1 and CDR2: SGHAT, FQNNGV. The CDR3 extends over 11 amino acids. The V end was cut by 4 bases, the J end by 5 bases, with 6 bases between. Points on this clone: Antigen specificity is unknown.

Sequencing was performed on PBMCs. This clonotype originated in a woman between 18 and 29 years old in good health and CMV-seronegative. The gene calls are TRBV11-2 and TRBJ2-7; a possible D gene is TRBD2 (6 bases). In DNA, the CDR3 is TGTGCCAGCAGCTGGGGGGACGAGCAGTACTTC. Translation gives CASSWGDEQYF.